These 14 T cell receptor beta chains came from one sample sequenced in a study of long-term antiretroviral therapy in people with HIV. immunoSEQ v3.0 was run at survey level. Generated by immunoSEQ multiplex PCR, the TCRdb table keeps only in-frame clones and is missing some. Here the sample spans around 17,000 clones, 88% being singletons. Sequenced material: unsorted PBMCs, taken 6.9 years after starting antiretroviral therapy. Receptors originate from a man between 45 and 60 years old with HIV.

This clone was counted a single time. This rearrangement joins TRBV6-4 to TRBJ2-1; tentatively, D is TRBD1 (6 bases). The CDR3 runs 14 residues. CDR1 and CDR2 from the germline V gene are MRHNA and SNTAGT. Deletions cut 3 bases from V and 7 bases from J, with 13 bases between. The CDR3 sequence is CASSEGRGMNEQFF. Here the CDR3 DNA reads TGTGCCAGCAGTGAAGGCAGGGGTATGAATGAGCAGTTCTTC.

This clone was counted between two and nine times. An end of the junction does not agree with germline; a read error may underlie this. This chain links TRBV6-4 with TRBJ1-5; TRBD1 is a possible D gene (5 bases). The CDR3 sequence is 14 residues long. Per germline, CDR1 MRHNA and CDR2 SNTAGT. The CDR3 region has the DNA TGTGCCAGCAGTTACTCTGGGGGGAATGAGCCCCAGCATTTT. The encoded protein is CASSYSGGNEPQHF.

This chain joins TRBV29-1 and TRBJ2-1, with TRBD1 matching over 10 bases. Germline values: CDR1 SQVTM, CDR2 ANQGSEA. The V segment lost 1 base and the J segment 7 bases; nucleotides outside the gene matches: 4. CDR3 length equals 14 residues. The CDR3 sequence: CSVEALGQGNEQFF. The CDR3 region has the DNA TGCAGCGTTGAAGCCCTGGGACAGGGGAATGAGCAGTTCTTC.

The chain uses TRBV4-3 and TRBJ2-3, with unresolved D. Germline V gene data show CDR1 as LGHNA and CDR2 as YSLEER. Trimming took off 0 bases at V and 6 bases at J, with 13 bases between the two ends. The length of the CDR3 is 15 residues. The chain's CDR3 is CASSQDYRTTDTQYF. The CDR3 nucleotides are TGCGCCAGCAGCCAAGACTATAGGACGACGGATACGCAGTATTTT.

A few counts support this clone. This rearrangement joins TRBV14 to TRBJ2-7, with D uncertain. CDR1 and CDR2 (germline): SGHDN, FVKESK. This CDR3 is 15 amino acids long. V lost 0 bases to trimming and J lost 3 bases, with 12 bases between them. The CDR3 protein is CASSQDLGQFYEQYF. The CDR3 DNA is TGTGCCAGCAGCCAAGATCTCGGTCAGTTCTACGAGCAGTACTTC.

The CDR3 DNA is TGTGCCAGCTCACCGGTGGGACAAGAGACCCAGTACTTC. Residues: CASSPVGQETQYF. The chain joins TRBV18 to TRBJ2-5; D gene unclear. V gave up 3 bases and J gave up 2 bases, with 7 bases separating them. Germline lookup yields CDR1 KGHSH and CDR2 LQKENI. The CDR3 totals 13 residues. Full variable domain (remainder filled in from reference TRBV18 and TRBJ2-5): NAGVMQNPRHLVRRRGQEARLRCSPMKGHSHVYWYRQLPEEGLKFMVYLQKENIIDESGMPKERFSAEFPKEGPSILRIQQVVRGDSAAYFCASSPVGQETQYFGPGTRLLVL.

The CDR3 spells CASSSSSFYEQYF. In DNA, the CDR3 is TGTGCCAGCAGTTCCTCATCCTTCTACGAGCAGTACTTC. The V call is TRBV27, the J call TRBJ2-7; D uncertain. The CDR3 has 13 residues. CDR1 and CDR2 from the germline V gene are MNHEY and SMNVEV (reference sequence). The V end lost 4 bases, the J end lost 3 bases, and 10 bases lay between the germline ends.

The chain is built from TRBV4-3 and TRBJ2-2, with D unclear. Germline V gene sequence: CDR1 LGHNA, CDR2 YSLEER. Trimming took off 1 base at V and 3 bases at J, with 6 bases between the two ends. The CDR3 sequence is 14 residues long. CDR3 residues: CASSQGSHTGELFF. CDR3 nucleotide sequence: TGCGCCAGCAGCCAAGGATCGCACACCGGGGAGCTGTTTTTT.

The rearrangement uses TRBV29-1 and TRBJ1-1, with D possibly TRBD1 on 5 matching bases. In germline, CDR1 is SQVTM, CDR2 ANQGSEA. Trimming stripped 3 bases from V and 4 bases from J, with 12 bases between. This CDR3 has 13 amino acids. The CDR3: CSVDVGPGTEAFF. As DNA, the CDR3 is TGCAGCGTTGACGTGGGGCCGGGCACTGAAGCTTTCTTT.

This rearrangement joins TRBV27 to TRBJ2-3, with D possibly TRBD2 on 6 matching bases. The V end lost 4 bases, the J end lost 8 bases, and 16 bases lay between the germline ends. CDR3 size: 14 residues. Per the germline V gene, CDR1 is MNHEY and CDR2 is SMNVEV (reference sequence). For the CDR3, the DNA is TGTGCCAGCAGTTACCGGGACTTAGCTTCTACGCAGTATTTT. Protein sequence: CASSYRDLASTQYF.

J is TRBJ2-1 and V is TRBV30; D is ambiguous. Trimming removed 0 bases from V and 4 bases from J, with 4 bases in between. Germline assignment: CDR1 GTSNPN and CDR2 SVGIG (reference sequence). CDR3 length: 12 amino acids. The CDR3 is CAWSVEYNEQFF. The DNA of the CDR3 is TGTGCCTGGAGTGTCGAGTACAATGAGCAGTTCTTC. Drawing the rest from reference TRBV30 and TRBJ2-1, the complete variable domain is SQTIHQWPATLVQPVGSPLSLECTVEGTSNPNLYWYRQAAGRGLQLLFYSVGIGQISSEVPQNLSASRPQDRQFILSSKKLLLSDSGFYLCAWSVEYNEQFFGPGTRLTVL.

The V and J genes are TRBV5-4 and TRBJ1-2, with 12 nucleotides matching TRBD1. This CDR3 comprises 17 residues. Germline loops: CDR1 SGHNT, CDR2 YYREEE (reference sequence). The trim removed 6 bases at V and 4 bases at J, leaving 13 bases unmatched. Here the CDR3 DNA reads TGTGCCAGCACCCAGCCGGGGACAGGGGGCGCTGGCTATGGCTACACCTTC. It is translated as CASTQPGTGGAGYGYTF.

The chain has TRBV4-3 and TRBJ2-7; 14 bases agree with TRBD2. The CDR3 consists of 15 residues. V lost 4 bases, J lost 4 bases, and 3 bases stayed unmatched. Germline CDR1 LGHNA, CDR2 YSLEER. CDR3 nucleotide sequence: TGCGCCAGCAGCCCGGGACTAGCGGGAGCGTACGAGCAGTACTTC. It encodes CASSPGLAGAYEQYF.

The chain combines TRBV7-9 with TRBJ1-1; no clear D gene. CDR3 length equals 15 residues. The germline V gene has CDR1 SEHNR and CDR2 FQNEAQ (reference sequence). Trimming took off 1 base at V and 2 bases at J, with 11 bases between the two ends. The CDR3 coding sequence is TGTGCCAGCAGCTTAGATGCGGGATTCAACACTGAAGCTTTCTTT. This translates into CASSLDAGFNTEAFF.